This TCR beta chain was sequenced during a study of CD4 T cells in relation to SARS-CoV-2 and coronaviruses listed by TCRdb under 2021. Study-wide context: The ViraFEST assay cultured PBMCs with antigen for under 13 days, then sequenced TCR beta CDR3s to find antigen-specific clonal expansions. The negative reference condition was either a culture with an HIV-1 Nef peptide pool or a culture with no peptide. Patient-derived lymphoblastoid cell lines were used to map the HLA restriction of shared crossreactive spike epitopes. At the level of individual TCR clonotypes, the study evaluated whether memory CD4+ T cells crossreact between the spike proteins of SARS-CoV-2 and those of common cold coronaviruses. The Adaptive Biotechnologies TCR-sequencing kit was used to sequence samples from three pre-COVID donors and the naive versus memory experiments, while other data came from Illumina-based sequencing. A different TCR-beta assay, based on Illumina, was used to sequence expansion assays from other donors in the study.

The study at large found these results: No donor contributed both pre-pandemic and post-infection samples, which limited tracing the source of pre-existing responses. Small numbers of patients and of tested TCRs limited the study. Crossreactive clones showed significantly weaker SARS-CoV-2-driven expansion than monoreactive clones, consistent with antigenic imprinting. Crossreactivity analysis was centred on spike protein, so crossreactivity against other viral proteins was not assessed. In about 60% of donors, memory CD4+ clonotypes turned up that crossrecognized SARS-CoV-2 and at least one common cold coronavirus spike.

CD4+ T cells from unexposed donors were collected before the COVID-19 pandemic (2011-2018). After less than 13 days of culture, CD4+ T cells were isolated with the EasySep CD4+ T cell isolation kit. As cell numbers permitted, CD4+ T cells from unexposed donors were tested for reactivity to SARS-CoV-2 S and N and to four common cold coronavirus spike pools. Each well held 1.5 million to 2.5 million PBMCs cultured in IMDM containing around 5% human AB serum and roughly 10 IU/ml IL-2. Half of the culture medium was replaced with fresh IL-2-containing medium on days 3 and 7. In general, every peptide culture condition was set up in three replicate wells. Leukapheresis product for the unexposed donors was purchased commercially. PBMCs were isolated from leukapheresis product or whole blood by Ficoll-Paque PLUS gradient centrifugation. PBMCs were either used fresh in the expansion assay or cryopreserved at -140 degrees C. The QIAamp Micro DNA Kit was used to extract genomic DNA from the CD4+ T cells.

From the germline V gene, CDR1 is MNHEY and CDR2 is SVGAGI. The V end loses 6 bases and the J end loses 2 bases, and a stretch of 13 bases separates them. The CDR3 numbers 14 residues from cysteine through phenylalanine. Only the CDR3 part of the read is kept: 42 bases, read in frame from the first base. A remark on this clone: Its antigen remains unidentified. Base qualities are not provided; no much larger clone lies one nucleotide away.

The receptor library was made with the immunoSEQ multiplex PCR assay. The authors processed their data as follows. During preprocessing, nonproductive sequences were removed, along with CDR3s that did not begin with C, did not end with F or W, or were shorter than 7 amino acids. The MANAFEST web app was used to call antigen-specific clonotypes on the basis of expansion compared with the reference and with other culture wells. To be counted as positive, a clone had to show significant expansion compared with the reference culture, at an FDR below 0.05, in 2 of 3 replicate wells. To be called positive, a clone also had to show significant expansion compared with every other tandem well and an odds ratio greater than 5. Pairwise Levenshtein distance, computed with the stringdist R package after three terminal residues were trimmed from each end, was used as the measure of CDR3 homology. TCRdb stores this immuneACCESS table with in-frame sequences only. Part of the clones is absent; in the studies checked, under half of the shortfall reflects unresolved V genes, and no reason is known for the rest. The V and J calls and the clone size are those of that table, but D and trimming were determined from the DNA. This sample comprises under 20,000 clones, around 80% of them detected only once. The leading ten clones occupy approximately 28% of the sample.

Recombination joined TRBV6-5 with TRBJ1-1; the D gene is not confidently resolved. Sequenced material: CD4+ T cells from PBMCs, cultured in vitro. The sequence was collected from a human donor in good health. The encoded CDR3 is CASRGSGSNTEAFF. In nucleotides, the sequence is TGTGCCAGCAGGGGGTCGGGGAGCAACACTGAAGCTTTCTTT.